These 16 T cell receptor beta chains were sequenced from one sample in a study of blood T cell repertoires in COVID-19. Data came from immunoSEQ multiplex PCR; TCRdb stores just in-frame clones and leaves some out. Here the sample spans tens of thousands of clones, 70% to 90% being singletons. The sequencing sample was made of peripheral blood. Source of these receptors: a man aged 55 to 70 with acute or convalescent COVID-19.

The chain employs TRBV9 and TRBJ2-7, with D maybe TRBD2 (5 bases). Per the germline V gene, CDR1 is SGDLS and CDR2 is YYNGEE. CDR3 length: 12 residues. Trimming took off 4 bases at V and 5 bases at J, with 10 bases between the two ends. CDR3 region: CASSPSGHEQYF. For the CDR3, the DNA is TGTGCCAGCAGCCCGAGCGGACACGAGCAGTACTTC.

The CDR3 DNA reads as TGTGCCAGCAGCTCCCGGCGGGACCCGGTGAATACGCAGTATTTT. Its translation: CASSSRRDPVNTQYF. The chain joins TRBV11-3 to TRBJ2-3; tentatively, D is TRBD2 (6 bases). This CDR3 spans 15 amino acids. Germline assignment: CDR1 SGHNT and CDR2 YENEEA. The germline V and J ends were trimmed by 4 bases and 7 bases, with 18 bases remaining between them.

V is TRBV5-6 and J is TRBJ2-7, with a weak D call TRBD1 (6 bases). The CDR3 spans 13 residues. Germline lookup yields CDR1 SGHDT and CDR2 YYEEEE. Trimming cost V 4 bases and J 6 bases, with 14 bases left between them. The CDR3 nucleotides are TGTGCCAGCAGCCCTACAACAGGGTTCGAGCAGTACTTC. It yields the protein CASSPTTGFEQYF.

The J gene is TRBJ1-1, the V gene TRBV7-2; no firm D call. Germline V gene data show CDR1 as SGHTA and CDR2 as FQGNSA. The V end was cut by 2 bases, the J end by 4 bases, with 8 bases between. CDR3 length: 13 amino acids. CDR3 sequence: CASSLMLGTEAFF. CDR3 nucleotides: TGTGCCAGCAGCTTAATGCTCGGCACTGAAGCTTTCTTT.

V gene TRBV28 combines with J gene TRBJ2-3, with 15 positions matching TRBD2. The CDR3 has 15 residues. Germline CDR1 MDHEN, CDR2 SYDVKM. V shed 6 bases and J 5 bases; nucleotides not matched to a gene: 3. This chain's CDR3 is CASSQGLAGGDTQYF. The CDR3 DNA sequence: TGTGCCAGCAGCCAGGGACTAGCGGGGGGAGATACGCAGTATTTT.

This chain joins TRBV7-3 and TRBJ2-2, with 9 bases lining up with TRBD1. Germline V CDR1 and CDR2: SGHTA, FQGTGA. The junction had 5 bases not matched to a gene; V was cut back by 7 bases and J by 5 bases. The CDR3 is 14 amino acids. For the CDR3, the DNA is TGTGCCAGCAAACAGGGGGCGGAGACCGGGGAGCTGTTTTTT. Translated: CASKQGAETGELFF.

This chain uses TRBV27 with TRBJ1-4; a possible D gene is TRBD1 (6 bases). The V end lost 6 bases, the J end lost 7 bases, and 21 bases lay between the germline ends. Germline CDR1 reads MNHEY; CDR2 reads SMNVEV (reference sequence). The CDR3 loop spans 16 amino acids. CDR3 coding DNA: TGTGCCAGCAGCGAATCCGGAGGGGGGGGATTTGAAAAACTGTTTTTT. It encodes CASSESGGGGFEKLFF. Drawing the rest from reference TRBV27 and TRBJ1-4, the complete variable domain is EAQVTQNPRYLITVTGKKLTVTCSQNMNHEYMSWYRQDPGLGLRQIYYSMNVEVTDKGDVPEGYKVSRKEKRNFPLILESPSPNQTSLYFCASSESGGGGFEKLFFGSGTQLSVL.

The V gene is TRBV24-1, the J gene TRBJ2-3, with a possible D match to TRBD2 (5 bases). The ends were cut back, 2 bases at V and 0 bases at J, with 11 bases in the middle. Per germline, CDR1 KGHDR and CDR2 SFDVKD. CDR3 size: 16 residues. The CDR3 sequence: CATSDSSRTSTDTQYF. The CDR3 DNA sequence: TGTGCCACCAGTGATTCTAGCAGAACTAGCACAGATACGCAGTATTTT.

The chain is built from TRBV28 and TRBJ2-2; TRBD1 aligns across 7 bases. Germline trimming cut 7 bases from V and 1 base from J; bases unmatched to any gene: 6. Germline V lookup: CDR1 MDHEN, CDR2 SYDVKM. This CDR3 has 15 amino acids. CDR3 DNA sequence: TGTGCCAGCAAGAGGGACAGCAAGAACACCGGGGAGCTGTTTTTT. Amino acids: CASKRDSKNTGELFF.

The CDR3 DNA follows: TGTGCCAGTACCCCGCGGGGGCAGGCAGGGGCCAACGTCCTGACTTTC. Protein sequence: CASTPRGQAGANVLTF. The chain joins TRBV19 to TRBJ2-6, with D possibly being TRBD2 (7 bases). The CDR3 contains 16 residues. V was cut by 7 bases and J by 4 bases, with 17 bases left in between. The germline V gene encodes CDR1 LNHDA and CDR2 SQIVND (reference sequence).

The chain couples TRBV28 to TRBJ2-3; D is unclear. Trimming removed 10 bases at V and 0 bases at J, with 17 bases between. This CDR3 contains 15 residues. The germline CDR1 and CDR2 sequences are MDHEN and SYDVKM. CDR3 residues: CATNPGDTSTDTQYF. The CDR3 bases are TGTGCCACGAACCCCGGTGACACTAGCACAGATACGCAGTATTTT.

In this sample, this clone turned up once. This chain connects TRBV5-1 to TRBJ2-5; TRBD2 matches at 10 bases. The V and J ends lost 4 bases and 5 bases, in that order; junction bases with no gene match: 11. In germline, CDR1 is SGHRS, CDR2 YFSETQ. This CDR3 is 16 amino acids long. CDR3 loop: CASSSSSGSPRETQYF. CDR3 nucleotides: TGCGCCAGCAGCAGCTCTAGCGGGAGCCCCCGGGAGACCCAGTACTTC. Full variable domain (outside the CDR3, taken from reference TRBV5-1 and TRBJ2-5): KAGVTQTPRYLIKTRGQQVTLSCSPISGHRSVSWYQQTPGQGLQFLFEYFSETQRNKGNFPGRFSGRQFSNSRSEMNVSTLELGDSALYLCASSSSSGSPRETQYFGPGTRLLVL.

The genes are TRBV7-2 and TRBJ2-1; 7 nucleotides match TRBD1. V shed 5 bases and J 7 bases; nucleotides not matched to a gene: 8. Germline-derived CDR1 and CDR2 are SGHTA and FQGNSA. The CDR3 totals 14 residues. The CDR3 bases are TGTGCCAGCAGCCGGACGACAGGGTTAAATGAGCAGTTCTTC. Translated: CASSRTTGLNEQFF.

The chain couples TRBV10-2 to TRBJ2-7; 8 positions agree with TRBD1. The germline gives CDR1 WSHSY, CDR2 SAAADI. This CDR3 contains 14 residues. V lost 7 bases and J lost 2; bases outside the gene matches: 7. CDR3 region: CASNSDRDPYEQYF. In nucleotides, the CDR3 is TGCGCCAGCAATTCGGACAGGGACCCCTACGAGCAGTACTTC.

This chain uses TRBV28 with TRBJ2-1; 9 bases agree with TRBD2. V shed 6 bases and J 2 bases; nucleotides not matched to a gene: 14. CDR1 and CDR2 (germline): MDHEN, SYDVKM. There are 18 residues in the CDR3. The CDR3 sequence: CASRRGHSGRSTYNEQFF. The DNA for the CDR3 is TGTGCCAGCAGACGGGGGCATAGCGGGAGAAGCACCTACAATGAGCAGTTCTTC.

The chain carries TRBV30 and TRBJ1-2; 7 nucleotides agree with TRBD1. CDR1 and CDR2 (germline): GTSNPN, SVGIG (reference sequence). After removal of 1 base from V and 5 bases from J, the junction contained 7 bases not matched to a gene. The CDR3 contains 14 residues. The CDR3, as DNA: TGTGCCTGGAGTGACGGACAGGCGTTTTATGGCTACACCTTC. Translation gives CAWSDGQAFYGYTF.